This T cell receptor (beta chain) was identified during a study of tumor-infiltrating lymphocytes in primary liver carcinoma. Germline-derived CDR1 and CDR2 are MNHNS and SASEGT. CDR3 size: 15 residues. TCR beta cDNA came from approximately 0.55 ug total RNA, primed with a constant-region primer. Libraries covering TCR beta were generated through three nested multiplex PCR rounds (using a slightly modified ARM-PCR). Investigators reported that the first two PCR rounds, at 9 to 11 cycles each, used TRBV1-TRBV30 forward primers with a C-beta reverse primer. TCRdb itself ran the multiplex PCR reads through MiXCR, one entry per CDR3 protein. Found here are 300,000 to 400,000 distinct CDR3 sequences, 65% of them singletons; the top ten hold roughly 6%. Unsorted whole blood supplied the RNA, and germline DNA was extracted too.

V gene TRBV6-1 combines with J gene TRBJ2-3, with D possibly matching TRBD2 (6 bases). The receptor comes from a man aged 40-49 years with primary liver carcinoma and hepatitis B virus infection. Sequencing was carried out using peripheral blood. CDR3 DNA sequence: TGTGTCAGTAGTGCGGGACCTCGATCCACAGATACGCAGTATTTT. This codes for CVSSAGPRSTDTQYF.